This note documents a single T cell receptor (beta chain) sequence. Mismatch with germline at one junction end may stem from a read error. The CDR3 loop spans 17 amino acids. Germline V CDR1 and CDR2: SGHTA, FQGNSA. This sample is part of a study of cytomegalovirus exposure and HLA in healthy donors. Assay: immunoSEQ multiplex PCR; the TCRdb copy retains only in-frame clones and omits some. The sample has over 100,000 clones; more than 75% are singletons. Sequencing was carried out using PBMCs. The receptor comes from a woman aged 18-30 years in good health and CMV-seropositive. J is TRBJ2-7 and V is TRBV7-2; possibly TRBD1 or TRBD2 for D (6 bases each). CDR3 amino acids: CASSLAHGGLLSYEQYF. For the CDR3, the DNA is TGTGCCAGCAGCCTAGCGCATGGGGGCCTCCTCTCCTACGAGCAGTACTTC.